Each of the 21 T cell receptor beta chains below was sequenced from the same sample in a study of shared clonotypes between healthy human individuals. The naive CD8 subset, CD45RO-negative cells positively selected for CCR7, excluded terminally differentiated effector memory CD45RA+ cells. Method: immunoSEQ multiplex PCR; TCRdb's copy keeps in-frame clones and lacks some. Altogether 2 million to 2.5 million clones are present, 85% to 95% being singletons, with the ten largest covering about 1.8%. Sequencing input: naive CD8+ T cells from PBMCs. These receptors all stem from a man between 18 and 29 years old in good health. Some clones in this sample may be carry-over from other donors' samples.

This rearrangement joins TRBV4-2 to TRBJ2-3; no clear D gene. V dropped 1 base and J dropped 0 bases, with 5 bases sitting between them. This CDR3 spans 14 amino acids. Germline CDR1 reads LGHNA; CDR2 reads YNFKEQ. The CDR3 region has the DNA TGTGCCAGCAGCCAAGTCGACAGCACAGATACGCAGTATTTT. Its protein is CASSQVDSTDTQYF.

In this sample, this clone turned up once. This chain connects TRBV5-4 to TRBJ2-3; 16 bases are a match to TRBD2. V lost 7 bases to trimming and J lost 1 base; unmatched junction nucleotides: 3. Germline assignment: CDR1 SGHNT and CDR2 YYREEE (reference sequence). The CDR3 is made up of 16 amino acids. CDR3 residues: CASGTSGRDGTDTQYF. CDR3 in DNA: TGTGCCAGCGGGACTAGCGGGAGGGACGGCACAGATACGCAGTATTTT.

The CDR3 DNA is TGTGCCAGCAGTGAAGTGTTGCGAGGGCCTCCCAACAATGAGCAGTTCTTC. Translation: CASSEVLRGPPNNEQFF. The V call is TRBV6-1, the J call TRBJ2-1; D perhaps matches TRBD2 (5 bases). Germline V gene data show CDR1 as MNHNS and CDR2 as SASEGT. Trimming pared 1 base from V and 5 bases from J, leaving 18 bases between. The CDR3 runs to 17 residues.

This chain links TRBV19 with TRBJ1-2, with D hard to call. Trimming took 0 bases from V and 2 from J, leaving 13 bases between them. CDR1 is LNHDA and CDR2 is SQIVND in the germline V gene (reference sequence). The CDR3 is 16 amino acids. The CDR3 loop is CASSIDQMGFNYGYTF. The CDR3, as DNA: TGTGCCAGTAGTATAGATCAAATGGGTTTCAACTATGGCTACACCTTC. Full variable domain (outside the CDR3, taken from reference TRBV19 and TRBJ1-2): DGGITQSPKYLFRKEGQNVTLSCEQNLNHDAMYWYRQDPGQGLRLIYYSQIVNDFQKGDIAEGYSVSREKKESFPLTVTSAQKNPTAFYLCASSIDQMGFNYGYTFGSGTRLTVV.

The chain has TRBV7-3 and TRBJ2-3; 10 bases match TRBD1. Germline trimming cut 6 bases from V and 2 bases from J; bases unmatched to any gene: 2. The CDR3 runs 14 residues. CDR1 and CDR2 from the germline V gene are SGHTA and FQGTGA. In DNA, the CDR3 is TGTGCCAGCAGTCGACAGGGGGCCACAGATACGCAGTATTTT. Translated, it gives CASSRQGATDTQYF.

The rearrangement joins TRBV21-1 to TRBJ1-5. TRBV21-1 is assigned pseudogene status. The CDR3 extends over 15 amino acids. Here the CDR3 reads CASSKEEGGNQPQHF. As DNA, the CDR3 is TGTGCCAGCAGCAAAGAGGAGGGAGGCAATCAGCCCCAGCATTTT.

The CDR3 coding sequence is TGCACAGGGACAGATCCCACCGGGGAGCTGTTTTTT. It codes for CTGTDPTGELFF. J is TRBJ2-2 and V is TRBV29-1; 7 bases are shared with TRBD1. This CDR3 is 12 amino acids long. Germline-derived CDR1 and CDR2 are SQVTM and ANQGSEA.

The chain has TRBV4-1 and TRBJ2-1; the D is unclear. CDR1 MGHRA and CDR2 YSYEKL come from the germline V gene. The CDR3 runs to 13 residues. Between the trimmed V and J ends, which lost 4 bases and 10 bases, there was a span of 14 bases. In DNA form, the CDR3 reads TGCGCCAGCAGCCTATGGCGGTCTTCGGAGCAGTTCTTC. Its protein product is CASSLWRSSEQFF.

In its sample, this clone was seen once. The rearrangement links TRBV7-9 to TRBJ2-7; the D gene is possibly TRBD1 (6 bases). The CDR3 is 14 amino acids. Germline V CDR1 and CDR2: SEHNR, FQNEAQ (reference sequence). The V gene lost 5 bases and the J gene lost 5 bases, with 16 bases spanning the gap. CDR3 bases: TGTGCCAGCAGCCCTGACAGGATGCTAGACGAGCAGTACTTC. Its translation is CASSPDRMLDEQYF.

This sequence joins TRBV15 and TRBJ2-5, with D tentatively TRBD1 (6 bases). The CDR3 extends over 14 amino acids. V lost 4 bases, J lost 2 bases, and 11 bases lay in between. Germline V lookup: CDR1 LNHNV, CDR2 YYDKDF (reference sequence). CDR3 protein: CATSNQGYQETQYF. CDR3 nucleotides: TGTGCCACCAGCAACCAGGGGTATCAAGAGACCCAGTACTTC.

The chain has TRBV18 and TRBJ2-1; 11 positions match TRBD2. CDR1 is KGHSH, CDR2 LQKENI, per germline. Unmatched junction bases numbered 2, after V lost 6 bases and J lost 1 base. The CDR3 is made up of 15 amino acids. The CDR3 sequence is CASSLAGGSYNEQFF. CDR3 bases: TGTGCCAGCTCCTTAGCGGGAGGGTCCTACAATGAGCAGTTCTTC.

The CDR3 bases are TGTGCCAGCAGCTTGGGGACAAGTATGTTTGGCTACACCTTC. Residues: CASSLGTSMFGYTF. The rearrangement links TRBV5-6 to TRBJ1-2; TRBD1 might be the D (5 bases). CDR1 and CDR2 from the germline V gene are SGHDT and YYEEEE. This CDR3 spans 14 amino acids. Trimming left V 0 bases short and J 7 bases short, with 13 bases between.

V usage is TRBV6-5 and J usage is TRBJ2-1; D remains unclear. This CDR3 spans 14 amino acids. V gave up 2 bases and J gave up 6 bases, with 11 bases separating them. Germline V gives CDR1 MNHEY, CDR2 SVGAGI. The CDR3 DNA sequence: TGTGCCAGCAGTTACGGGCTAACTCTCAATGAGCAGTTCTTC. The encoded protein is CASSYGLTLNEQFF.

The V gene is TRBV7-3, the J gene TRBJ1-1; TRBD1 aligns across 7 bases. This CDR3 comprises 15 residues. Germline V lookup: CDR1 SGHTA, CDR2 FQGTGA. The V gene end was trimmed by 5 bases and the J gene end by 2 bases; junction bases not matched to a gene: 8. CDR3 sequence: CASSLLRDSNTEAFF. The CDR3 nucleotides read TGTGCCAGCAGCCTCCTCCGGGACAGCAACACTGAAGCTTTCTTT.

V usage is TRBV29-1 and J usage is TRBJ2-6; D not certain. Trimming removed 3 bases at V and 0 bases at J, with 9 bases between. CDR3 length: 15 residues. CDR1 is SQVTM and CDR2 is ANQGSEA in the germline V gene. The CDR3 here is CSVEYRASGANVLTF. The CDR3 DNA follows: TGCAGCGTTGAGTATCGGGCCTCTGGGGCCAACGTCCTGACTTTC.

The rearrangement joins TRBV12-5 to TRBJ2-7, with 7 bases lining up with TRBD1. The germline V gene encodes CDR1 LGHNT and CDR2 FRNRAP. CDR3 length equals 12 residues. J was trimmed by 7 bases and V by 6 bases; bases with no gene match: 6. As DNA, the CDR3 is TGTGCTAGTGGATCGACAGGGCAAGAGCAGTACTTC. Its translation: CASGSTGQEQYF.

The V call is TRBV7-3, the J call TRBJ2-1, with 9 bases fitting TRBD1. CDR1 is SGHTA and CDR2 is FQGTGA in the germline V gene. CDR3 length equals 16 residues. J gave up 6 bases and V 2 bases, and 8 bases lay outside the gene matches. CDR3 amino acids: CASSLGGQGSVNEQFF. CDR3 DNA: TGTGCCAGCAGCTTAGGGGGACAGGGTTCGGTCAATGAGCAGTTCTTC.

CDR3 DNA sequence: TGTGCCAGCAGCGGCACTAGCGGGAAGCCCTACGAGCAGTACTTC. This encodes CASSGTSGKPYEQYF. The rearrangement uses TRBV11-2 and TRBJ2-7; 10 nucleotides line up with TRBD2. From germline, CDR1 is SGHAT and CDR2 FQNNGV. After removal of 5 bases from V and 2 bases from J, the junction contained 6 bases not matched to a gene. The CDR3 totals 15 residues.

This chain uses TRBV11-2 with TRBJ2-7; the match to TRBD2 covers 10 bases. This CDR3 has 18 amino acids. CDR1 SGHAT and CDR2 FQNNGV come from the germline V gene. Unmatched junction bases numbered 14, after V lost 6 bases and J lost 0 bases. The CDR3 protein is CASRGPKLAGSISYEQYF. CDR3 coding DNA: TGTGCCAGCAGGGGTCCTAAACTAGCGGGATCAATCTCCTACGAGCAGTACTTC.

This chain uses TRBV7-6 with TRBJ2-1; D is unresolved. Looked up from germline, CDR1 is SGHVS and CDR2 is FNYEAQ. The ends were cut back, 2 bases at V and 0 bases at J, with 8 bases in the middle. CDR3 size: 15 residues. CDR3 sequence: CASSLLESSYNEQFF. The CDR3 DNA reads TGTGCCAGCAGCTTACTCGAGAGCTCCTACAATGAGCAGTTCTTC.

The rearrangement uses TRBV6-6 and TRBJ2-2, with D possibly being TRBD2 (5 bases). Trimming removed 1 base from V and 5 bases from J, with 8 bases in between. The CDR3 has 14 residues. Per the germline V gene, CDR1 is MNHNY and CDR2 is SVGAGI (reference sequence). CDR3 sequence: CASSYWGETGELFF. The CDR3 coding sequence is TGTGCCAGCAGTTACTGGGGAGAGACCGGGGAGCTGTTTTTT.